A selection of T cell receptor beta chains follows, all from one sample in a study of T cell responses to AZD1222 COVID-19 vaccine. Repertoires were generated with immunoSEQ multiplex PCR, while TCRdb's copy carries only in-frame clones and drops some. The table shows 120,000 or so clones, with 92% occurring only once. The sample was peripheral blood, taken on day 0 of AZD1222 vaccination. Source of these receptors: an adult in good health. The CDR3 runs from the conserved cysteine through the conserved F or W. A D gene is named only where the DNA matches it firmly. Clone size is not always given. Where it is, it says once, few, many or a class for expanded clones.

D | J | size | V | DNA | CDR3
. | TRBJ2-3 | . | TRBV21-1 | TGTGCCAGCAGCAGGCGAGACAGGGGGGCAGATACGCAGTATTTT | CASSRRDRGADTQYF
TRBD2 | TRBJ2-1 | . | TRBV5-1 | TGCGCCAGCAGCTCCCGGACTAGCGGGGGGCACAATGAGCAGTTCTTC | CASSSRTSGGHNEQFF
TRBD1 | TRBJ2-5 | . | TRBV7-3 | TGTGCCAGCAGCTCGACAGGGATAGAGACCCAGTACTTC | CASSSTGIETQYF
. | TRBJ1-6 | . | TRBV27 | TGTGCCAGCCGTCGACAGGACTATAATTCACCCCTCCACTTT | CASRRQDYNSPLHF
TRBD1 | TRBJ2-2 | . | TRBV29-1 | TGCAGCGTTGCCTTCACAGGGGGCCGCGGGGAGCTGTTTTTT | CSVAFTGGRGELFF
TRBD2 | TRBJ2-5 | . | TRBV3-1/TRBV3-2 | TGTGCCAGCAGCCGACTAGCCCAAGAGACCCAGTACTTC | CASSRLAQETQYF
. | TRBJ2-2 | . | TRBV18 | TGTGCCAGCTCACTCGGACTAAACACCGGGGAGCTGTTTTTT | CASSLGLNTGELFF
. | TRBJ1-3 | . | TRBV30 | TGTGCCTGGGGTTTTGGAAACACCATATATTTT | CAWGFGNTIYF
. | TRBJ1-5 | . | TRBV6-5 | TGTGCCAGCAGTTACAGGGGATCCCAGCCCCAGCATTTT | CASSYRGSQPQHF
. | TRBJ2-4 | once | TRBV28 | TGTGCCTCTCGGGGTGCGGGGACGGGATACATTCAGTACTTC | CASRGAGTGYIQYF
. | TRBJ1-2 | . | TRBV27 | TGTGCCAGCAGTTTAAGAGGTTCTGGCTACACCTTC | CASSLRGSGYTF
. | TRBJ2-4 | . | TRBV6-6 | TGTGCCAGCAGTGACAATACAGGGGCCAAAAACATTCAGTACTTC | CASSDNTGAKNIQYF
. | TRBJ2-3 | once | TRBV6-5 | TGTGCCGTTGTCGGGGATACGCAGTATTTT | CAVVGDTQYF
. | TRBJ1-1 | . | TRBV28 | TGTGCCAGCAGTTGGGGCGGGAGGACTGAAGCTTTCTTT | CASSWGGRTEAFF
TRBD1 | TRBJ2-7 | few | TRBV7-9 | TGTGCCAGCAGCTACAGGGGGCTGAACGAGCAGTACTTC | CASSYRGLNEQYF
TRBD2 | TRBJ2-3 | . | TRBV3-1/TRBV3-2 | TGTGCCAGCAGCCAATCTGCGGGGGTATTAGATACGCAGTATTTT | CASSQSAGVLDTQYF
. | TRBJ1-4 | . | TRBV5-6 | TGTGCCAGCAGCTTTGGGGGGCCCAATGAAAAACTGTTTTTT | CASSFGGPNEKLFF
. | TRBJ2-7 | . | TRBV10-1 | TGCGCCAGCAGTGAGTCGCGATGGGCAGGCGAGCAGTACTTC | CASSESRWAGEQYF
. | TRBJ1-2 | . | TRBV10-1 | TGCGCCTCAAGCCAGGGGAACTATGGCTACACCTTC | CASSQGNYGYTF
TRBD1 | TRBJ2-7 | . | TRBV30 | TGTGCCTGGAGTCCGGACAGGGACAAGCAGTACTTC | CAWSPDRDKQYF
TRBD2 | TRBJ2-3 | . | TRBV6-5 | TGTGCCAGCAGCCGGACTAGCGGGGCGTTTGATACGCAGTATTTT | CASSRTSGAFDTQYF
. | TRBJ2-7 | . | TRBV2 | TGTGCCAGCATACAGGGAGGGGAGCAGTACTTC | CASIQGGEQYF
. | TRBJ2-7 | . | TRBV27 | TGTGCCACCTCGACAGGATACTACGAGCAGTACTTC | CATSTGYYEQYF
. | TRBJ1-1 | few | TRBV30 | TGTGCCTGGAGTTGGGGGCGCGGAACTGAAGCTTTCTTT | CAWSWGRGTEAFF
. | TRBJ2-3 | . | TRBV6-5 | TGTGCCAGCAGGACCACAGGGTACACAGATACGCAGTATTTT | CASRTTGYTDTQYF
. | TRBJ1-2 | . | TRBV6-5 | TGTGCCAGCAGTCCCCCCCAGGATCGGTTTACCTTC | CASSPPQDRFTF
TRBD2 | TRBJ2-1 | once | TRBV9 | TGTGCCAGCAGCGTACGTCCCGGAGGGGCTAGCGGGGAAGTCGAGCAGTTCTTC | CASSVRPGGASGEVEQFF
. | TRBJ1-2 | . | TRBV9 | TGTGCCAGCAGTGTGACTTGGGAGGGGCCCTATGGCTACACCTTC | CASSVTWEGPYGYTF
. | TRBJ1-1 | once | TRBV6-1 | TGTGCCAGCAGTGAGTCGGGGCGGAATTCAGGTCTCTTT | CASSESGRNSGLF
TRBD1 | TRBJ1-1 | . | TRBV28 | TGTGCCAGCAGTGCCAGGGGGCTGAACACTGAAGCTTTCTTT | CASSARGLNTEAFF
. | TRBJ1-1 | . | TRBV7-9 | TGTGCCAGCAGTAGGTCCTCCGCCAAGACTGAAGCTTTCTTT | CASSRSSAKTEAFF